The 18 T cell receptor beta chains reported below all come from one sample, sequenced in a study of beta chain features in type 1 diabetes. Sequenced material consisted of expressed TCRB transcripts (all of the isolated RNA was reverse transcribed). Produced via immunoSEQ multiplex PCR; TCRdb's table is partial and in-frame only. Of approximately 470,000 clones listed, around 28% are singletons. The sample taken for sequencing was naive CD4+ T cells from blood. The receptors originated from a man aged 18 to 35 in good health.

The chain uses TRBV30 and TRBJ2-2; D possibly matches TRBD1 or TRBD2 (5 bases each). This CDR3 has 14 residues. CDR1 and CDR2 (germline): GTSNPN, SVGIG (reference sequence). The V and J ends lost 3 bases and 2 bases respectively, with 10 bases between them. CDR3 amino acids: CAWRPGPNTGELFF. CDR3 in DNA: TGTGCCTGGAGGCCGGGACCAAACACCGGGGAGCTGTTTTTT.

V usage is TRBV9 and J usage is TRBJ2-3; no clear D gene. V was cut by 4 bases and J by 1 base, with 16 bases left in between. CDR1 is SGDLS, CDR2 YYNGEE, per germline. The CDR3 runs to 16 residues. The CDR3, as DNA: TGTGCCAGCAGCTCCCAAAGATTGCAGGGCACAGATACGCAGTATTTT. Translation gives CASSSQRLQGTDTQYF.

The chain employs TRBV6-6 and TRBJ1-1, with a tentative D call TRBD1 (6 bases). V was trimmed by 2 bases and J by 5 bases, leaving 12 bases between them. The CDR3 runs 14 residues. The germline V gene encodes CDR1 MNHNY and CDR2 SVGAGI (reference sequence). CDR3 amino acids: CASSYQQGETEAFF. The CDR3, as DNA: TGTGCCAGCAGTTACCAACAGGGCGAAACTGAAGCTTTCTTT.

The chain employs TRBV27 and TRBJ2-1; no clear D. The CDR3 loop spans 11 amino acids. Trimming stripped 2 bases from V and 12 bases from J, with 8 bases between. CDR1 is MNHEY and CDR2 is SMNVEV in the germline V gene (reference sequence). The CDR3 bases are TGTGCCAGCAGTTTAGGTGGTACGCAGTTCTTC. Translation: CASSLGGTQFF.

This chain links TRBV9 with TRBJ2-7, with 10 positions matching TRBD1. The CDR3 totals 13 residues. CDR1 and CDR2 (germline): SGDLS, YYNGEE. The J segment lost 9 bases and the V segment lost 4 bases, leaving 7 bases of the junction unmatched. The CDR3 nucleotides are TGTGCCAGCAGCTCGGGACAGGGGACCGGGCAGTACTTC. Translated, it gives CASSSGQGTGQYF. Together with reference TRBV9 and TRBJ2-7, the CDR3 gives the full variable domain: DSGVTQTPKHLITATGQRVTLRCSPRSGDLSVYWYQQSLDQGLQFLIQYYNGEERAKGNILERFSAQQFPDLHSELNLSSLELGDSALYFCASSSGQGTGQYFGPGTRLTVT.

The V call is TRBV9, the J call TRBJ2-1; 9 bases fit TRBD2. Trimming cost V 0 bases and J 6 bases; bases outside gene matches: 7. This CDR3 has 16 residues. Germline values: CDR1 SGDLS, CDR2 YYNGEE. The CDR3 region has the DNA TGTGCCAGCAGCGTAGGTGCGGGAGGGCCGGGCAATGAGCAGTTCTTC. Protein: CASSVGAGGPGNEQFF. The full variable domain, in which reference TRBV9 and TRBJ2-1 provide the parts outside the CDR3, is DSGVTQTPKHLITATGQRVTLRCSPRSGDLSVYWYQQSLDQGLQFLIQYYNGEERAKGNILERFSAQQFPDLHSELNLSSLELGDSALYFCASSVGAGGPGNEQFFGPGTRLTVL.

The rearrangement uses TRBV9 and TRBJ2-6; D is perhaps TRBD1 (6 bases). Germline CDR1 reads SGDLS; CDR2 reads YYNGEE. Trimming left V 3 bases short and J 4 bases short, with 8 bases between. The CDR3 runs to 14 residues. The DNA of the CDR3 is TGTGCCAGCAGCGCAGGGGCCGGGGCCAACGTCCTGACTTTC. Its protein is CASSAGAGANVLTF.

The chain has TRBV9 and TRBJ1-4; 9 bases map to TRBD1. There are 15 residues in the CDR3. Germline trimming cut 0 bases from V and 8 bases from J; bases unmatched to any gene: 5. From germline, CDR1 is SGDLS and CDR2 YYNGEE. DNA of the CDR3: TGTGCCAGCAGCGTAGAAAGGACAGGGGAAGAAAAACTGTTTTTT. Translation gives CASSVERTGEEKLFF.

The chain recombines TRBV7-9 with TRBJ2-1, with 7 bases lining up with TRBD1. V was pared by 5 bases and J by 4 bases, with 8 bases of the junction left unmatched. Per germline, CDR1 SEHNR and CDR2 FQNEAQ (reference sequence). The CDR3 is 15 amino acids. This CDR3 is CASSLTGTEYNEQFF. For the CDR3, the DNA is TGTGCCAGCAGCCTAACCGGGACAGAGTACAATGAGCAGTTCTTC.

The chain links TRBV6-5 to TRBJ2-7; D may be TRBD1 (5 bases). This CDR3 comprises 13 residues. The germline V gene encodes CDR1 MNHEY and CDR2 SVGAGI. V was shortened by 6 bases and J by 5 bases, with 14 bases between the two germline ends. CDR3 sequence reads: CASSLGRVHEQYF. The CDR3, as DNA: TGTGCCAGCAGCCTGGGCAGGGTGCACGAGCAGTACTTC.

In this sample, this clone turned up a few times. The chain combines TRBV9 with TRBJ2-7; D call uncertain. Looked up from germline, CDR1 is SGDLS and CDR2 is YYNGEE. The CDR3 has 15 amino acids. Trimming shortened V by 1 base and J by 3 bases, and 14 bases separated the two germline ends. The CDR3 here is CASSVSQDLGYEQYF. The CDR3 DNA sequence: TGTGCCAGCAGCGTAAGTCAGGACCTGGGCTACGAGCAGTACTTC.

The chain links TRBV20-1 to TRBJ2-3; no reliable D call. This CDR3 contains 11 residues. Trimming cost V 0 bases and J 7 bases, with 5 bases left between them. Germline lookup yields CDR1 DFQATT and CDR2 SNEGSKA (reference sequence). The CDR3, as DNA: TGCAGTGCTAGAGATCAGAATACGCAGTATTTT. This codes for CSARDQNTQYF.

This chain links TRBV6-1 with TRBJ2-7, with 8 bases matching TRBD2. V shed 10 bases, J shed 6 bases, and the junction held 11 bases outside the gene matches. The CDR3 loop spans 13 amino acids. CDR1 is MNHNS and CDR2 is SASEGT in the germline V gene. The CDR3 bases are TGTGCCACCCTTACGGGGGGGAAGGCCGAGCAGTACTTC. Encoded protein: CATLTGGKAEQYF.

The rearrangement joins TRBV13 to TRBJ2-1; D is possibly TRBD1 (6 bases). The CDR3 spans 12 residues. V lost 5 bases and J 10 bases, leaving 12 bases between the germline ends. Germline CDR1 PRHDT, CDR2 FYEKMQ (reference sequence). The CDR3 is CASSPGAGEQFF. For the CDR3, the DNA is TGTGCCAGCAGCCCAGGGGCGGGCGAGCAGTTCTTC.

This chain uses TRBV5-1 with TRBJ2-3, with no clear D. CDR3 length equals 12 residues. Trimming left V 4 bases short and J 2 bases short, with 5 bases between. Germline CDR1 and CDR2: SGHRS and YFSETQ. This chain's CDR3 is CASSMPTDTQYF. Written as DNA, the CDR3 is TGCGCCAGCAGCATGCCCACAGATACGCAGTATTTT.

This clone has only a few counts. This chain connects TRBV13 to TRBJ1-5; D perhaps matches TRBD1 (6 bases). The V gene's germline CDR1 is PRHDT and CDR2 FYEKMQ (reference sequence). This CDR3 is built from 13 residues. The V end was cut by 5 bases, the J end by 4 bases, with 9 bases between. The CDR3 DNA follows: TGTGCCAGCAGCACGGACAGAAATCAGCCCCAGCATTTT. Translation: CASSTDRNQPQHF.

The rearrangement links TRBV18 to TRBJ1-5; a possible D gene is TRBD1 (6 bases). Germline CDR1 KGHSH, CDR2 LQKENI. V gave up 4 bases and J gave up 4 bases, with 11 bases separating them. The CDR3 loop spans 14 amino acids. DNA of the CDR3: TGTGCCAGCTCACTAACAGGGTCAAATCAGCCCCAGCATTTT. Protein: CASSLTGSNQPQHF.

The chain couples TRBV4-3 to TRBJ2-1; 9 bases line up with TRBD2. From germline, CDR1 is LGHNA and CDR2 YSLEER. The CDR3 covers 16 residues. V gave up 0 bases and J gave up 7 bases; unmatched junction bases: 7. DNA for the CDR3: TGCGCCAGCAGCCAAGATGGGGCTAGCGGGATAAATGAGCAGTTCTTC. It is translated as CASSQDGASGINEQFF.